This T cell receptor (beta chain) was sequenced during a study of control samples from healthy donors and cancer patients. TCRdb's copy holds only in-frame clones and misses some; the assay was immunoSEQ multiplex PCR. The repertoire holds 57,000 or so clones, with about 90% as singletons. The CDR3 has 17 amino acids. The V end lost 5 bases, the J end lost 2 bases, and 22 bases lay between the germline ends. CDR1 is MNHEY and CDR2 is SMNVEV in the germline V gene (reference sequence). The receptor was isolated from a man between 60 and 75 years old with colorectal cancer. The source material was PBMCs. This chain uses TRBV27 with TRBJ2-7, with a possible D match to TRBD2 (5 bases). For the CDR3, the DNA is TGTGCCAGCAGTGCCAAATCGGGATACCGATTGACCTACGAGCAGTACTTC. It encodes CASSAKSGYRLTYEQYF.